This T cell receptor beta chain was sequenced for a study of beta chain features in type 1 diabetes. In regard to this clone: The antigen is undetermined.

Findings of the study overall: The study found moderately but significantly shorter TCRB CDR3s in all four CD4+ subsets of Type 1 diabetes patients.

Expressed TCRB transcripts were sequenced, since all the RNA that had been isolated was reverse transcribed. Sequenced by immunoSEQ multiplex PCR; TCRdb stores in-frame clones only, minus some. The table lists around 150,000 clones, around a tenth of them singletons. This clonotype was sampled from a man aged 25-45 years with type 1 diabetes. The sample comprised central memory CD4+ T cells from blood.

CDR3 in DNA: TGTGCCAGCAGCTTAGGGGTGACTAGCCGACTAGGTTTAGATACGCAGTATTTT. Its translation is CASSLGVTSRLGLDTQYF. The chain recombines TRBV7-2 with TRBJ2-3, with 7 bases fitting TRBD2. V dropped 1 base and J dropped 5; count of bases not matched to a gene: 15. The germline V gene encodes CDR1 SGHTA and CDR2 FQGNSA. The CDR3 is made up of 18 amino acids.